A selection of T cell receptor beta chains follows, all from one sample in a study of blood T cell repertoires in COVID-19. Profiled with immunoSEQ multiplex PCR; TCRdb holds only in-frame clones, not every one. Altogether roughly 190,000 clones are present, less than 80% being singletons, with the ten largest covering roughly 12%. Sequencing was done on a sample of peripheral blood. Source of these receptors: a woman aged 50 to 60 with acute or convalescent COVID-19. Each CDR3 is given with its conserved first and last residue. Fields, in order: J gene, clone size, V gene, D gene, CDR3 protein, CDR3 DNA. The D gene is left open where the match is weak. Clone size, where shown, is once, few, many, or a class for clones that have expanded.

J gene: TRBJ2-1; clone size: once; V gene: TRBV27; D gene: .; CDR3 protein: CASNSWGGDINEQFF; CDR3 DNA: TGTGCCAGCAACTCCTGGGGGGGGGACATAAATGAGCAGTTCTTC
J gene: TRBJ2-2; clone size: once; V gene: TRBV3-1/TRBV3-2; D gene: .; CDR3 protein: CASSQDQGIGELFF; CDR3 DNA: TGTGCCAGCAGCCAAGATCAGGGAATCGGGGAGCTGTTTTTT
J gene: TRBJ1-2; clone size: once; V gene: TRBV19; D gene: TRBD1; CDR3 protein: CASSIWPPGTGDGYTF; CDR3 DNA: TGTGCCAGTAGTATTTGGCCACCCGGGACAGGGGATGGCTACACCTTC
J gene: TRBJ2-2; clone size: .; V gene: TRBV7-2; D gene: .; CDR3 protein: CASSITGQANTGELFF; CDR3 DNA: TGTGCCAGCAGTATAACAGGGCAAGCGAACACCGGGGAGCTGTTTTTT
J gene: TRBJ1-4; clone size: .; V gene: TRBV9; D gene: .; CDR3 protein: CASSVDGMGGEKLFF; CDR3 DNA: TGTGCCAGCAGCGTAGATGGTATGGGGGGAGAAAAACTGTTTTTT
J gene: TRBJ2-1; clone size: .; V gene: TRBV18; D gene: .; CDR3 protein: CASSPRDSKYNEQFF; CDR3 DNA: TGTGCCAGCTCACCGAGGGACTCAAAATACAATGAGCAGTTCTTC
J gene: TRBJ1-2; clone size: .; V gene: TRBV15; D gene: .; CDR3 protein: CATSGGLANYGYTF; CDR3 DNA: TGTGCCACGTCCGGGGGGTTAGCTAACTATGGCTACACCTTC
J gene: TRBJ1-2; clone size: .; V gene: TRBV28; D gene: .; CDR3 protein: CASSLAPTGRGGYTF; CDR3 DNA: TGTGCCAGCAGTTTAGCCCCTACAGGGAGAGGCGGCTACACCTTC
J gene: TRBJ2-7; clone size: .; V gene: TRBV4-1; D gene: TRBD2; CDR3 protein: CASSQDRSSGRFNPYEQYF; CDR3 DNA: TGCGCCAGCAGCCAAGATCGGTCTAGCGGGAGGTTCAACCCCTACGAGCAGTACTTC
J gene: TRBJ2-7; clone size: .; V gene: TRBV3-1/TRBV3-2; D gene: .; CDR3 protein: CASSQDRGYYEQYF; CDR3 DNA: TGTGCCAGCAGCCAAGACCGCGGGTACTACGAGCAGTACTTC
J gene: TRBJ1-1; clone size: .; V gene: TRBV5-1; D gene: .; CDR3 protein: CASKVGARMNTEAFF; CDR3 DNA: TGCGCCAGCAAGGTAGGAGCCCGTATGAACACTGAAGCTTTCTTT
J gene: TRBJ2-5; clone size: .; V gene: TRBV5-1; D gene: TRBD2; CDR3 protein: CASSLTSGQETQYF; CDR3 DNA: TGCGCCAGCAGCCTAACTAGCGGCCAAGAGACCCAGTACTTC
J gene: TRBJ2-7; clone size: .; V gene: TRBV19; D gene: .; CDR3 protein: CASSEAYEQYF; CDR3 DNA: TGTGCCAGTAGTGAAGCGTACGAGCAGTACTTC
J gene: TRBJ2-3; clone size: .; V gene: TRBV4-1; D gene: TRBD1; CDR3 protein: CASSQDGTGWVTDTQYF; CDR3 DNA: TGCGCCAGCAGCCAAGACGGGACAGGGTGGGTCACAGATACGCAGTATTTT
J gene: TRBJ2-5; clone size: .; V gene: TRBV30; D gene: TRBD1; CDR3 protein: CAWSTTRGLKETQYF; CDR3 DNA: TGTGCCTGGAGTACCACCAGGGGGCTCAAAGAGACCCAGTACTTC
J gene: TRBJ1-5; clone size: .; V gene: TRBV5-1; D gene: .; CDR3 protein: CASSLDGTRGNQPQHF; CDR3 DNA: TGCGCCAGCAGCTTGGACGGCACGCGAGGGAATCAGCCCCAGCATTTT
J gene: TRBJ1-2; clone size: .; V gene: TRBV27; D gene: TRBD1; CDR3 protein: CASSDRGNYGYTF; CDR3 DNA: TGTGCCAGCAGCGACAGGGGGAACTATGGCTACACCTTC
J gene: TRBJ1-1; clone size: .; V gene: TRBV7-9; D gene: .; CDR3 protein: CASRLNQNTEAFF; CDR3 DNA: TGTGCCAGCAGACTAAACCAGAACACTGAAGCTTTCTTT
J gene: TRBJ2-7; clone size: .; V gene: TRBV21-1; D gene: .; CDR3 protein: CAIVSGRPYEQYF; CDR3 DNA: TGTGCCATCGTTAGCGGGAGGCCCTACGAGCAGTACTTC
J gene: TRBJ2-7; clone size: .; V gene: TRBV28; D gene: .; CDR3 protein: CASSSPQGTYEQYF; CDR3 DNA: TGTGCCAGCAGTTCCCCCCAGGGAACCTACGAGCAGTACTTC
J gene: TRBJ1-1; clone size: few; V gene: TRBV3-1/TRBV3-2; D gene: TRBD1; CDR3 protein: CASSSTGLNTEAFF; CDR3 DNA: TGTGCCAGCAGCTCGACAGGGCTGAACACTGAAGCTTTCTTT
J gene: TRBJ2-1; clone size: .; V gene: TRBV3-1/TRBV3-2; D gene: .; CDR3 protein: CASSGGAGNEQFF; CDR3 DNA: TGTGCCAGCAGCGGGGGGGCGGGCAATGAGCAGTTCTTC
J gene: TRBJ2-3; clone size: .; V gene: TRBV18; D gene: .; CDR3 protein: CASSPPSGSDTQYF; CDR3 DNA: TGTGCCAGCTCACCACCGTCAGGGTCAGATACGCAGTATTTT
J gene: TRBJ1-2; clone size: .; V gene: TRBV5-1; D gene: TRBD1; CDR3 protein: CASSLEGAVYGYTF; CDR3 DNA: TGCGCCAGCAGCTTGGAGGGGGCGGTCTATGGCTACACCTTC
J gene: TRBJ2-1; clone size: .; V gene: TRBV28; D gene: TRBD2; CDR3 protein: CASSFTSGGYNEQFF; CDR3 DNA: TGTGCCAGCAGCTTTACTAGCGGGGGTTACAATGAGCAGTTCTTC
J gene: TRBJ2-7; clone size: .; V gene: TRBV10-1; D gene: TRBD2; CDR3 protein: CASSESGTTDYEQYF; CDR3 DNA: TGCGCCAGCAGTGAGAGCGGGACTACCGACTACGAGCAGTACTTC
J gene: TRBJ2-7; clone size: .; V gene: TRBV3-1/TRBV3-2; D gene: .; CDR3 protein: CASSFGVTYEQYF; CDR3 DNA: TGTGCCAGCAGTTTCGGGGTGACCTACGAGCAGTACTTC
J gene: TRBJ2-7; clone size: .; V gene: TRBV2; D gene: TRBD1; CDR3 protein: CASSLDRGYEQYF; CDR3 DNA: TGTGCCAGCAGCCTGGACAGGGGTTACGAGCAGTACTTC
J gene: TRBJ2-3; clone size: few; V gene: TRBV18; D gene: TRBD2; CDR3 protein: CASSPSSGRSPDTQYF; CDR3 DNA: TGTGCCAGCTCACCCAGTAGCGGGAGAAGCCCAGATACGCAGTATTTT